This T cell receptor beta chain was retrieved from a study of beta chain features in type 1 diabetes. On average, the one heparinised blood draw given by each donor was 90 to 150 mL. The authors sorted CD4+ naive, central memory, regulatory and stem cell-like memory cells via CD45RO/CCR7/CD25/CD127/CD95/CD27. Expressed TCRB transcripts were sequenced after all isolated RNA was converted to cDNA. Here immunoSEQ multiplex PCR was the method, and the copy in TCRdb shows in-frame clones only, minus some. There are hundreds of thousands of clones in the sample; 25% to 35% occur only once, and almost 0.065% lies in the top ten. Regarding the study as a whole: Comparison showed that naive, central memory and Treg TCRB repertoires appeared more similar among patients than among healthy donors. Whether HLA type influences TCRB rearrangement remained unresolved here.

To note about this clone: Antigen unknown.

Germline V gene data show CDR1 as SGHDT and CDR2 as YYEEEE. The CDR3 is 17 amino acids. V lost 4 bases and J lost 6; bases outside the gene matches: 17. The V gene is TRBV5-6, the J gene TRBJ2-3; 7 bases agree with TRBD2. Sequenced material: naive CD4+ T cells from blood. This receptor was identified in a man younger than 30 in good health. DNA for the CDR3: TGTGCCAGCAGCGCGGTCGTCCTACTAGCGCCGTACGATACGCAGTATTTT. Its protein is CASSAVVLLAPYDTQYF.